The 18 T cell receptor beta chains presented below share a single source sample, sequenced in a study of identifying expanded T cells in peripheral blood. Assay used: immunoSEQ multiplex PCR; TCRdb lists only in-frame clones, some missing. The sample carries roughly 75,000 clones, roughly 90% recorded once. The specimen sequenced was blood. These receptors originate from a person aged 18 to 75 in good health.

The genes are TRBV6-1 and TRBJ2-7, with D possibly matching TRBD1 (6 bases). V shed 10 bases and J shed 2 bases, with 21 bases lying between them. Germline CDR1 is MNHNS and CDR2 is SASEGT. This CDR3 has 15 amino acids. The CDR3 region has the DNA TGTGCCACTCCTTCCTCGACAGGACTCGCCTACGAGCAGTACTTC. It yields the protein CATPSSTGLAYEQYF.

V and J are TRBV29-1 and TRBJ1-1; D not certain. CDR3 length equals 13 residues. With 1 base removed from V and 0 bases from J, the gap between germline ends came to 6 bases. The germline gives CDR1 SQVTM, CDR2 ANQGSEA. CDR3 sequence reads: CSVEAIMNTEAFF. The DNA for the CDR3 is TGCAGCGTTGAAGCCATCATGAACACTGAAGCTTTCTTT.

This clone was observed a few times. This chain links TRBV12-5 with TRBJ1-5; D is unclear. From germline, CDR1 is LGHNT and CDR2 FRNRAP. The CDR3 extends over 13 amino acids. Trimming stripped 6 bases from V and 5 bases from J, with 11 bases between. DNA for the CDR3: TGTGCTAGTGGCGACGGACCTTATCAGCCCCAGCATTTT. Its translation is CASGDGPYQPQHF.

The chain combines TRBV19 with TRBJ1-5; 9 positions agree with TRBD1. This CDR3 region has 15 residues. Germline V gene lookup returns CDR1 LNHDA and CDR2 SQIVND (reference sequence). Unmatched junction bases numbered 5, after V lost 8 bases and J lost 0 bases. DNA of the CDR3: TGTGCCAGTGCCGGGACAGGGAGTAGCAATCAGCCCCAGCATTTT. It yields the protein CASAGTGSSNQPQHF.

This chain links TRBV15 with TRBJ1-5; weak D call: TRBD1 (5 bases). Trimming shortened V by 3 bases and J by 16 bases, and 19 bases separated the two germline ends. The length of the CDR3 is 13 residues. The germline CDR1 and CDR2 sequences are LNHNV and YYDKDF (reference sequence). The CDR3: CATSRTPGTTVHF. The CDR3, as DNA: TGTGCCACCAGCAGGACACCGGGGACGACGGTACATTTT.

The V gene is TRBV19, the J gene TRBJ2-2, with 9 bases matching TRBD1. The CDR3 length is 14 residues. V lost 5 bases, J lost 3 bases, and 1 base stayed unmatched. Germline CDR1 LNHDA, CDR2 SQIVND (reference sequence). The CDR3 DNA reads TGTGCCAGTAGTTGGGACAGGGACACCGGGGAGCTGTTTTTT. Translation gives CASSWDRDTGELFF.

The sample holds a few counts of this clone. The chain is built from TRBV19 and TRBJ1-2; 8 nucleotides align to TRBD1. The germline V gene has CDR1 LNHDA and CDR2 SQIVND (reference sequence). Trimming took 3 bases from V and 9 from J; bases not matched to a gene: 6. CDR3 size: 13 residues. As DNA, the CDR3 is TGTGCCAGTAGTATCGAACAGGGGGGGCGCTACACCTTC. It yields the protein CASSIEQGGRYTF.

The J gene is TRBJ1-3, the V gene TRBV5-1; 10 bases line up with TRBD1. Per the germline V gene, CDR1 is SGHRS and CDR2 is YFSETQ. With 0 bases clipped from V and 2 bases from J, the junction kept 5 bases outside the gene matches. The CDR3 is 17 amino acids. In DNA form, the CDR3 reads TGCGCCAGCAGCTTGGGGGTGACAGGGGGCCCTGGAAACACCATATATTTT. Protein sequence: CASSLGVTGGPGNTIYF.

Comment on this clone: This sample also contains other DNA sequences that code for the same CDR3. V and J are TRBV30 and TRBJ1-5, with a possible D match to TRBD1 (6 bases). Trimming shortened V by 0 bases and J by 11 bases, and 20 bases separated the two germline ends. Germline lookup yields CDR1 GTSNPN and CDR2 SVGIG (reference sequence). This CDR3 is 15 amino acids long. The CDR3 sequence is CAWSVPGGGGSAQHF. CDR3 DNA: TGTGCCTGGAGTGTACCCGGGGGCGGGGGGTCGGCCCAGCATTTT.

The chain uses TRBV15 and TRBJ1-2, with D maybe TRBD1 (6 bases). The CDR3 is made up of 14 amino acids. The V end was cut by 4 bases, the J end by 1 base, with 10 bases between. Germline CDR1 LNHNV, CDR2 YYDKDF (reference sequence). The CDR3 DNA follows: TGTGCCACCAGCACAGGGGCCCTTAACTATGGCTACACCTTC. This gives the protein CATSTGALNYGYTF.

V and J are TRBV6-7 and TRBJ2-2, with D perhaps TRBD1 or TRBD2 (5 bases each). TRBV6-7 is an ORF for which the function is uncertain. There are 14 residues in the CDR3. V lost 8 bases to trimming and J lost 4 bases, with 14 bases between them. CDR3 sequence: CASGTASSTGELFF. Written as DNA, the CDR3 is TGTGCCAGCGGGACGGCTTCTAGCACCGGGGAGCTGTTTTTT.

This chain connects TRBV5-4 to TRBJ1-1; D remains unclear. CDR3 size: 13 residues. Between the trimmed V and J ends, which lost 4 bases and 1 base, there was a span of 8 bases. Per the germline V gene, CDR1 is SGHNT and CDR2 is YYREEE (reference sequence). The CDR3 nucleotides are TGTGCCAGCAGCGTACCGCAGAACACTGAAGCTTTCTTT. Translating gives CASSVPQNTEAFF.

V is TRBV9 and J is TRBJ1-2; D remains unclear. The ends were cut back, 1 base at V and 1 base at J, with 5 bases in the middle. The length of the CDR3 is 13 residues. Germline values: CDR1 SGDLS, CDR2 YYNGEE. The CDR3 DNA is TGTGCCAGCAGCGTACAAGTTAACTATGGCTACACCTTC. This gives the protein CASSVQVNYGYTF.

J is TRBJ1-2 and V is TRBV5-5; D not resolved. V was cut by 0 bases and J by 2 bases, with 8 bases left in between. The CDR3 spans 14 residues. Germline lookup yields CDR1 SGHKS and CDR2 YYEKEE (reference sequence). The chain's CDR3 is CASSLAQSNYGYTF. The CDR3 DNA reads TGTGCCAGCAGCTTGGCTCAGTCCAACTATGGCTACACCTTC.

The rearrangement uses TRBV4-3 and TRBJ2-5, with a tentative D call TRBD2 (5 bases). In germline, CDR1 is LGHNA, CDR2 YSLEER. The CDR3 has 14 residues. V was cut by 0 bases and J by 5 bases, with 10 bases left in between. The CDR3 DNA sequence: TGCGCCAGCAGCCAAGATCCCCTAGCTGAGACCCAGTACTTC. Residues: CASSQDPLAETQYF.

V gene TRBV27 combines with J gene TRBJ2-6; D possibly corresponds to TRBD1 (6 bases). V lost 8 bases and J 0 bases, leaving 14 bases between the germline ends. There are 16 residues in the CDR3. Germline loops: CDR1 MNHEY, CDR2 SMNVEV (reference sequence). CDR3 DNA: TGTGCCAGCGGGACAACAGGTTACTCTGGGGCCAACGTCCTGACTTTC. This translates into CASGTTGYSGANVLTF.

This clone was observed a single time. The chain uses TRBV4-3 and TRBJ2-7; 12 bases match TRBD2. Trimming at V came to 1 base and at J to 3 bases, leaving 1 base not matched to a gene. The CDR3 has 15 amino acids. Per germline, CDR1 LGHNA and CDR2 YSLEER. The CDR3 region has the DNA TGCGCCAGCAGCCAAGCGACTAGCGGGGGCTACGAGCAGTACTTC. Translating gives CASSQATSGGYEQYF.

This sequence joins TRBV20-1 and TRBJ1-5; D not resolved. V dropped 7 bases and J dropped 11 bases, with 15 bases sitting between them. There are 11 residues in the CDR3. Looked up from germline, CDR1 is DFQATT and CDR2 is SNEGSKA (reference sequence). The CDR3 reads CSVSGAVSQHF. CDR3 nucleotides: TGCAGTGTTTCAGGCGCCGTGTCCCAGCATTTT.